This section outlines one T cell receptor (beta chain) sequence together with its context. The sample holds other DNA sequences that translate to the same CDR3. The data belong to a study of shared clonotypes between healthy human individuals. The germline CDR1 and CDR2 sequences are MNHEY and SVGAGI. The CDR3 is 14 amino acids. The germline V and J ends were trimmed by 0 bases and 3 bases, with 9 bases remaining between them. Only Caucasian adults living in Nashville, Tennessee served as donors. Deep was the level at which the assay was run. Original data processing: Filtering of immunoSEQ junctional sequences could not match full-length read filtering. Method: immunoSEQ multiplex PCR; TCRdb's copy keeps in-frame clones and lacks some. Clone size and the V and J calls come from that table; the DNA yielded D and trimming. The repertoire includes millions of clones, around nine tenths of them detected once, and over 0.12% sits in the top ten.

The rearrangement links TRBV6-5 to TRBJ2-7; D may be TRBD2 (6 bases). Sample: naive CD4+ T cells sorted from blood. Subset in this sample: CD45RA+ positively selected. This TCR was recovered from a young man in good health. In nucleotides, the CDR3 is TGTGCCAGCAGTTACTCGAGGGGAGGCTACGAGCAGTACTTC. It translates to CASSYSRGGYEQYF.